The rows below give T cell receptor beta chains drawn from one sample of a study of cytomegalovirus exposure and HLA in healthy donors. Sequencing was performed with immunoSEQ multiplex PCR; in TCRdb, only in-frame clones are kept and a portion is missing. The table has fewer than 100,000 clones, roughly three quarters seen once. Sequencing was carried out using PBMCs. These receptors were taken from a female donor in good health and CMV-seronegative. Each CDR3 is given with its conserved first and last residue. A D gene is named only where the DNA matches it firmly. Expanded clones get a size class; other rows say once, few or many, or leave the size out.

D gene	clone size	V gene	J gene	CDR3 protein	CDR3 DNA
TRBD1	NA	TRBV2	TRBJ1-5	CASGGTGGHQPQHF	TGTGCCAGCGGGGGGACAGGGGGCCATCAGCCCCAGCATTTT
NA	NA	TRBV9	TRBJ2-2	CASSVGVGELFF	TGTGCCAGCAGCGTAGGAGTCGGGGAGCTGTTTTTT
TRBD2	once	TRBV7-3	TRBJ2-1	CASSLYGGYHEQFF	TGTGCCAGCAGCTTATACGGGGGGTACCATGAGCAGTTCTTC
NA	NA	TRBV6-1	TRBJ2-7	CASSERQFYEQYF	TGTGCCAGCAGTGAACGACAGTTCTACGAGCAGTACTTC
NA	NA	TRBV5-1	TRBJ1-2	CASSLAGLEGYTF	TGCGCCAGCAGCTTGGCCGGGTTAGAAGGCTACACCTTC
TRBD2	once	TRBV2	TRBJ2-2	CAITGGTSGRGLNTGELFF	TGTGCCATCACGGGGGGGACTAGCGGGAGAGGCTTGAACACCGGGGAGCTGTTTTTT
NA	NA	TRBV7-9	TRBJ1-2	CASSRDSYGYTF	TGTGCCAGCAGCAGAGACAGCTATGGCTACACCTTC
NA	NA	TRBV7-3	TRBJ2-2	CASSLRAYGELFF	TGTGCCAGCAGCTTAAGAGCGTACGGGGAGCTGTTTTTT
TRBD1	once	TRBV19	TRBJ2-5	CASNLGQGETQYF	TGTGCCAGTAACCTCGGACAGGGAGAGACCCAGTACTTC
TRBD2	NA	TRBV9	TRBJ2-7	CASSDGLAGGYEQYF	TGTGCCAGCAGCGATGGACTAGCGGGAGGCTACGAGCAGTACTTC
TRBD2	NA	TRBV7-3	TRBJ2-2	CASSLGLAGSTGELFF	TGTGCCAGCAGCTTAGGACTAGCGGGATCCACCGGGGAGCTGTTTTTT
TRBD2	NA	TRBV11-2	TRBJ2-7	CASSLDKTSGVPREQYF	TGTGCCAGCAGCTTAGATAAGACTAGCGGGGTCCCGAGGGAGCAGTACTTC
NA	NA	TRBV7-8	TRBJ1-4	CASSPQRRNEKLFF	TGTGCCAGCAGCCCACAGCGGCGGAATGAAAAACTGTTTTTT
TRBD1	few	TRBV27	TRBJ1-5	CASSLRWDSYSNQPQHF	TGTGCCAGCAGTTTAAGGTGGGACAGTTATAGCAATCAGCCCCAGCATTTT